This TCR beta chain was captured by sequencing in a study of vaccination effects on CD4 cells after COVID-19. Some clones are missing from TCRdb's copy, which holds only in-frame ones; the method was immunoSEQ multiplex PCR. This repertoire shows approximately 25,000 clones, 60% to 80% found once; its top ten account for about 6.3%. Concerning this clone: Its matching antigen is unknown.

The V and J ends lost 0 bases and 6 bases respectively, with 21 bases between them. Per the germline V gene, CDR1 is GTSNPN and CDR2 is SVGIG (reference sequence). The CDR3 extends over 18 amino acids. Sequencing in the ViraFEST assay came after antigen-specific CD4+ T cells had been expanded with viral peptide pools, which were used to stimulate PBMC. Cells that had been cultured for about 10 days were the source of isolated CD4+ T cells. Every participant took two doses of the BNT162b2 or mRNA-1273 vaccine. A half-medium replacement with IL-2 medium was carried out on days 3 and 7. The TCR was taken from a human donor who received a COVID-19 vaccine. Some clones in this sample may be carry-over from other donors' samples. The chain links TRBV30 to TRBJ1-6; the D gene is possibly TRBD1 (5 bases). This specimen was CD4+ T cells from PBMCs cultured with SARS-CoV-2 spike peptides, taken after COVID-19 vaccination. The CDR3: CAWSVFRTTTGANSPLHF. CDR3 nucleotides: TGTGCCTGGAGTGTTTTTCGGACTACCACAGGAGCTAATTCACCCCTCCACTTT.